Presented here are 19 T cell receptor beta chains from one specimen sequenced in a study of cytomegalovirus exposure and HLA in healthy donors. The PCR made use of 60 Vbeta and 13 Jbeta primers. Assay used: immunoSEQ multiplex PCR; TCRdb lists only in-frame clones, some missing. The sample has approximately 93,000 clones; about 78% are singletons. The sequencing input was PBMCs. The receptors were sampled from a woman aged 35 to 49 in good health and CMV-seronegative.

V is TRBV29-1 and J is TRBJ2-2; 9 bases are a match to TRBD2. Germline lookup yields CDR1 SQVTM and CDR2 ANQGSEA. The CDR3 runs to 17 residues. V lost 4 bases, J lost 4 bases, and 13 bases stayed unmatched. DNA for the CDR3: TGCAGCGTTGGCTCCTCCTCTACTAGCGGGCCCACCGGGGAGCTGTTTTTT. Its translation is CSVGSSSTSGPTGELFF.

The rearrangement uses TRBV14 and TRBJ2-7, with D perhaps matching TRBD2 (6 bases). This CDR3 is built from 13 residues. V was clipped by 5 bases and J by 6 bases, with 14 bases between them. CDR1 and CDR2 from the germline V gene are SGHDN and FVKESK. DNA for the CDR3: TGTGCCAGCAGCAGCGGCGGGGCTCCCGAGCAGTACTTC. Translated, it gives CASSSGGAPEQYF.

The rearrangement uses TRBV2 and TRBJ1-2; D might be TRBD1 (5 bases). The CDR3 totals 13 residues. Germline CDR1 is SNHLY and CDR2 is FYNNEI. Trimming removed 5 bases from V and 8 bases from J, with 15 bases in between. The CDR3 region is CASSPDTLTGYTF. DNA of the CDR3: TGTGCCAGCAGTCCGGACACTTTAACCGGCTACACCTTC.

The CDR3 DNA sequence: TGCGCCAGCAGCCAAGATCCTAGCACAGATACGCAGTATTTT. Translated: CASSQDPSTDTQYF. The rearrangement uses TRBV4-3 and TRBJ2-3; no clear D gene. The CDR3 spans 14 residues. The germline CDR1 and CDR2 sequences are LGHNA and YSLEER. The germline V and J ends were trimmed by 0 bases and 0 bases, with 4 bases remaining between them.

The chain joins TRBV27 to TRBJ2-4; TRBD2 matches at 12 bases. V lost 5 bases to trimming and J lost 2 bases; unmatched junction nucleotides: 4. CDR1 is MNHEY and CDR2 is SMNVEV in the germline V gene (reference sequence). The CDR3 consists of 16 residues. CDR3 DNA: TGTGCCAGCAGTCCGACTAGCGGGAGATCCAAAAACATTCAGTACTTC. Its translation is CASSPTSGRSKNIQYF.

This clone occurred a few times. The chain joins TRBV29-1 to TRBJ2-5, with 8 bases fitting TRBD1. Germline-derived CDR1 and CDR2 are SQVTM and ANQGSEA. Trimming took 8 bases from V and 2 from J; bases not matched to a gene: 7. The CDR3 contains 13 residues. CDR3 nucleotide sequence: TGCAGCACCTTCGGACAGGGACAAGAGACCCAGTACTTC. Translated: CSTFGQGQETQYF.

This chain connects TRBV6-5 to TRBJ1-1, with D possibly being TRBD1 (5 bases). Germline V gives CDR1 MNHEY, CDR2 SVGAGI. The CDR3 is 14 amino acids. V lost 6 bases and J lost 6, with 17 bases in between. The CDR3 DNA reads TGTGCCAGCAGCGAAGGGACTGGTCGCGCTGAAGCTTTCTTT. Amino acid sequence: CASSEGTGRAEAFF.

This chain connects TRBV5-6 to TRBJ2-1; TRBD2 might be the D (6 bases). The CDR3 is 15 residues long. V gave up 4 bases and J gave up 4 bases, with 15 bases separating them. The germline CDR1 and CDR2 sequences are SGHDT and YYEEEE. The DNA of the CDR3 is TGTGCCAGCAGCCCCCCCAGCGGGCCTTACAATGAGCAGTTCTTC. It codes for CASSPPSGPYNEQFF.

The chain uses TRBV10-1 and TRBJ1-1, with 7 bases identical to TRBD1. Germline CDR1 WNHNN, CDR2 SYGVQD (reference sequence). This CDR3 contains 15 residues. J was trimmed by 1 base and V by 2 bases; bases with no gene match: 4. DNA of the CDR3: TGCGCCAGCAGTGAGCTGACAGGGAAGAACACTGAAGCTTTCTTT. Translation: CASSELTGKNTEAFF.

The V call is TRBV19, the J call TRBJ2-7; TRBD2 is a possible D gene (5 bases). CDR1 is LNHDA, CDR2 SQIVND, per germline (reference sequence). V was clipped by 3 bases and J by 3 bases, with 12 bases between them. CDR3 length: 14 residues. CDR3 bases: TGTGCCAGTAGTATCCGAGGGATGTTCTACGAGCAGTACTTC. It is translated as CASSIRGMFYEQYF.

The chain joins TRBV6-5 to TRBJ2-7; 7 nucleotides line up with TRBD1. The V and J ends lost 0 bases and 2 bases, in that order; junction bases with no gene match: 1. This CDR3 is built from 14 residues. Germline CDR1 and CDR2: MNHEY and SVGAGI. The CDR3 protein is CASSYSTGTYEQYF. CDR3 nucleotide sequence: TGTGCCAGCAGTTACTCGACAGGGACCTACGAGCAGTACTTC.

The chain couples TRBV28 to TRBJ1-2, with D possibly being TRBD1 (5 bases). The germline V and J ends were trimmed by 2 bases and 8 bases, with 9 bases remaining between them. The CDR3 is 12 residues long. Per germline, CDR1 MDHEN and CDR2 SYDVKM. The CDR3 is CASSLRGRGYTF. The CDR3 region has the DNA TGTGCCAGCAGTTTAAGGGGTAGGGGCTACACCTTC.

J is TRBJ1-3 and V is TRBV5-4, with a possible D match to TRBD1 (6 bases). Between the trimmed V and J ends, which lost 2 bases and 8 bases, there was a span of 14 bases. CDR3 size: 14 residues. The germline gives CDR1 SGHNT, CDR2 YYREEE (reference sequence). CDR3 sequence (DNA): TGTGCCAGCAGCTTCCAGACAGGAAGAGACACCATATATTTT. Its protein is CASSFQTGRDTIYF.

The chain employs TRBV30 and TRBJ2-3, with TRBD2 matching over 7 bases. The V gene's germline CDR1 is GTSNPN and CDR2 SVGIG (reference sequence). The CDR3 loop spans 13 amino acids. The junction had 7 bases not matched to a gene; V was cut back by 5 bases and J by 5 bases. The CDR3: CAWRRPGGDTQYF. As DNA, the CDR3 is TGTGCCTGGCGTAGACCGGGGGGAGATACGCAGTATTTT.

The V and J genes are TRBV6-1 and TRBJ2-5, with TRBD1 matching 8 bases. V lost 4 bases and J lost 7; bases outside the gene matches: 14. Germline-derived CDR1 and CDR2 are MNHNS and SASEGT. This CDR3 spans 16 amino acids. CDR3 sequence reads: CASSVGAGTGTGTQYF. The CDR3 bases are TGTGCCAGCAGTGTGGGCGCCGGGACAGGCACCGGGACCCAGTACTTC.

This chain joins TRBV7-8 and TRBJ2-5; a weak D match, TRBD2 (6 bases). The J call is uncertain, as TRBJ2-7 better fits the DNA end. This CDR3 contains 14 residues. Germline-derived CDR1 and CDR2 are SGHVS and FQNEAQ. CDR3: CASSRGKGPYEQYF. CDR3 DNA sequence: TGTGCCAGCAGCCGGGGGAAGGGTCCCTACGAGCAGTACTTC.

V is TRBV28 and J is TRBJ1-5; D is possibly TRBD1 (6 bases). The CDR3 covers 13 residues. The V end lost 7 bases, the J end lost 4 bases, and 11 bases lay between the germline ends. Germline-derived CDR1 and CDR2 are MDHEN and SYDVKM. CDR3 nucleotide sequence: TGTGCCAGCACCGGACAGTTTAATCAGCCCCAGCATTTT. Translation gives CASTGQFNQPQHF.

The V and J genes are TRBV11-2 and TRBJ2-4, with D perhaps matching TRBD2 (5 bases). The CDR3 sequence is 16 residues long. V dropped 1 base and J dropped 2 bases, with 12 bases sitting between them. Germline lookup yields CDR1 SGHAT and CDR2 FQNNGV. In DNA, the CDR3 is TGTGCCAGCAGCTTAGTTAATGACGGGACCAAAAACATTCAGTACTTC. This codes for CASSLVNDGTKNIQYF.

CDR3: CAWSVGTRGDIQYF. In DNA, the CDR3 is TGTGCCTGGAGTGTAGGGACTAGGGGTGACATTCAGTACTTC. The V gene is TRBV30, the J gene TRBJ2-4; 8 bases agree with TRBD2. The CDR3 extends over 14 amino acids. Germline CDR1 reads GTSNPN; CDR2 reads SVGIG (reference sequence). V was pared by 0 bases and J by 8 bases, with 6 bases of the junction left unmatched.